The 25 T cell receptor beta chains given below trace back to one sample, sequenced in a study of T-cell memory formation after mild COVID-19. A single record per CDR3 protein comes from TCRdb applying MiXCR to the 5' RACE reads. The sample carries tens of thousands of distinct CDR3 sequences, roughly 20% recorded once. The sample was PBMCs or a T cell subset sorted from them (not recorded which). All receptors derive from an adult who had mild COVID-19 (a few samples of this study predate the infection). Cell type and time point are not known.

This clonotype is medium-sized by share. V is TRBV12-3 or TRBV12-4 and J is TRBJ2-3; TRBD2 agrees at 8 bases. The length of the CDR3 is 18 residues. After removal of 3 bases from V and 2 bases from J, the junction contained 13 bases not matched to a gene. The CDR3 is CASSFLPSSGFVTDTQYF. The CDR3 DNA reads TGTGCCAGCAGTTTTCTCCCCTCTAGCGGGTTTGTCACAGATACGCAGTATTTT.

This clonotype was counted many times. The chain couples TRBV7-9 to TRBJ2-3; D unresolved. Trimming pared 1 base from V and 0 bases from J, leaving 11 bases between. The CDR3 is 16 amino acids. Germline loops: CDR1 SEHNR, CDR2 FQNEAQ (reference sequence). The DNA of the CDR3 is TGTGCCAGCAGCTTAGGGAACATTGCAAGCACAGATACGCAGTATTTT. It specifies CASSLGNIASTDTQYF.

In its sample, this clonotype was seen many times. The chain carries TRBV5-1 and TRBJ2-3; maybe TRBD2 (7 bases). CDR1 is SGHRS, CDR2 YFSETQ, per germline. Trimming took 0 bases from V and 2 from J, leaving 13 bases between them. This CDR3 has 16 amino acids. The CDR3 DNA sequence: TGCGCCAGCAGCTTGGTCGGGGGGCTAAACACAGATACGCAGTATTTT. This sequence encodes CASSLVGGLNTDTQYF.

This clonotype was observed at least ten times. The V and J genes are TRBV20-1 and TRBJ1-2; no clear D. Germline V CDR1 and CDR2: DFQATT, SNEGSKA (reference sequence). The CDR3 spans 14 residues. The ends were cut back, 1 base at V and 7 bases at J, with 16 bases in the middle. DNA for the CDR3: TGCAGTGCTAGAGTTGAACACCTGGGGAGTGGCTACACCTTC. This encodes CSARVEHLGSGYTF.

This clonotype was found many times. The gene calls are TRBV27 and TRBJ2-2; TRBD1 matches 7 bases. The length of the CDR3 is 14 residues. Per the germline V gene, CDR1 is MNHEY and CDR2 is SMNVEV (reference sequence). V was pared by 4 bases and J by 3 bases, with 2 bases of the junction left unmatched. DNA for the CDR3: TGTGCCAGCAGTTCGGACAGGTACACCGGGGAGCTGTTTTTT. It translates to CASSSDRYTGELFF.

This clonotype was seen a handful of times. The chain couples TRBV10-2 to TRBJ2-2; D gene uncertain. V lost 6 bases and J 3 bases, leaving 5 bases between the germline ends. Germline values: CDR1 WSHSY, CDR2 SAAADI. The CDR3 extends over 12 amino acids. The DNA of the CDR3 is TGCGCCAGCAGCGGGCACACCGGGGAGCTGTTTTTT. It specifies CASSGHTGELFF.

This clonotype was observed a handful of times. V and J are TRBV6-5 and TRBJ2-7; 11 positions match TRBD1. Trimming removed 2 bases from V and 2 bases from J; junction bases left unmatched: 2. Germline-derived CDR1 and CDR2 are MNHEY and SVGAGI. The CDR3 totals 15 residues. In nucleotides, the CDR3 is TGTGCCAGCAGTTACCCGGGACAGGGGGCCTACGAGCAGTACTTC. This encodes CASSYPGQGAYEQYF.

The CDR3, as DNA: TGTGCCAGCAGCCCCAACCCCACCTACAATGAGCAGTTCTTC. Its translation: CASSPNPTYNEQFF. The V gene is TRBV9, the J gene TRBJ2-1, with D unresolved. Trimming took off 4 bases at V and 2 bases at J, with 10 bases between the two ends. The CDR3 is made up of 14 amino acids. CDR1 SGDLS and CDR2 YYNGEE come from the germline V gene.

This chain links TRBV7-8 with TRBJ1-4; no firm D call. Trimming removed 2 bases at V and 0 bases at J, with 16 bases between. The CDR3 runs 18 residues. The V gene's germline CDR1 is SGHVS and CDR2 FQNEAQ. This CDR3 is CASSLLIGSGATNEKLFF. CDR3 nucleotide sequence: TGTGCCAGCAGCTTACTTATCGGGTCAGGTGCAACTAATGAAAAACTGTTTTTT.

Many counts were recorded for this clonotype. DNA for the CDR3: TGTGCCAGCAGTGAGAGTAGGTCGGGTGGCTACACCTTC. Amino acids: CASSESRSGGYTF. J is TRBJ1-2 and V is TRBV6-5; D unresolved. This CDR3 is 13 amino acids long. From germline, CDR1 is MNHEY and CDR2 SVGAGI. The ends were cut back, 5 bases at V and 7 bases at J, with 14 bases in the middle.

In this sample, this clonotype turned up many times. J is TRBJ1-1 and V is TRBV29-1, with 10 nucleotides matching TRBD1. V trimming: 5 bases; J trimming: 6 bases; junction bases outside the gene matches: 9. CDR1 is SQVTM, CDR2 ANQGSEA, per germline. There are 14 residues in the CDR3. In DNA form, the CDR3 reads TGCAGCGTTTCACCGGGACAGGGGAGAGCTGAAGCTTTCTTT. As protein: CSVSPGQGRAEAFF.

This clonotype showed up just a few times. The chain joins TRBV6-5 to TRBJ2-2, with D maybe TRBD1 (6 bases). The CDR3 sequence is 15 residues long. The V and J ends lost 7 bases and 4 bases respectively, with 16 bases between them. Germline V lookup: CDR1 MNHEY, CDR2 SVGAGI. CDR3 DNA: TGTGCCAGCACCCCAGGGGTAACGAGCACCGGGGAGCTGTTTTTT. Encoded protein: CASTPGVTSTGELFF.

This clonotype came up many times. The chain recombines TRBV28 with TRBJ1-2; D remains unclear. This CDR3 has 11 residues. The V gene's germline CDR1 is MDHEN and CDR2 SYDVKM. V gave up 5 bases and J gave up 8 bases, with 9 bases separating them. The DNA of the CDR3 is TGTGCCAGCAGTCCCGTGGGGGGCTACACCTTC. Encoded protein: CASSPVGGYTF.

This clonotype was observed many times. V is TRBV20-1 and J is TRBJ2-3, with 10 nucleotides matching TRBD2. Germline V gives CDR1 DFQATT, CDR2 SNEGSKA (reference sequence). V lost 3 bases and J lost 4; bases outside the gene matches: 4. The CDR3 totals 14 residues. For the CDR3, the DNA is TGCAGTGCTAGGAGCAGCGGGAGGGCAGATACGCAGTATTTT. Translated: CSARSSGRADTQYF.

The table lists this clonotype with many counts. This sequence joins TRBV5-1 and TRBJ2-1, with 15 bases aligning to TRBD2. The V and J ends lost 5 bases and 7 bases, in that order; junction bases with no gene match: 4. CDR1 and CDR2 from the germline V gene are SGHRS and YFSETQ. The CDR3 consists of 15 residues. The CDR3 spells CASRLGLAGGNEQFF. For the CDR3, the DNA is TGCGCCAGCAGGCTCGGACTAGCGGGGGGGAATGAGCAGTTCTTC.

At least ten counts were recorded for this clonotype. The chain recombines TRBV9 with TRBJ2-3, with D unclear. This CDR3 comprises 16 residues. Deletions cut 0 bases from V and 2 bases from J, with 13 bases between. The germline CDR1 and CDR2 sequences are SGDLS and YYNGEE. The CDR3 DNA reads TGTGCCAGCAGCGTAGGAGGCTCTCGCTCCACAGATACGCAGTATTTT. It yields the protein CASSVGGSRSTDTQYF.

A note on this clonotype: A much larger clone lies a single base off, so this may be a read error. CDR3: CASRFGGTHTDTQYF. DNA for the CDR3: TGCGCCAGCAGATTCGGGGGGACTCACACAGATACGCAGTATTTT. The rearrangement links TRBV5-1 to TRBJ2-3, with 7 bases lining up with TRBD2. Trimming at V came to 5 bases and at J to 2 bases, leaving 8 bases not matched to a gene. The CDR3 length is 15 residues. Germline values: CDR1 SGHRS, CDR2 YFSETQ.

Ten or more counts support this clonotype. The chain has TRBV30 and TRBJ1-6, with 7 bases fitting TRBD1. The germline V gene encodes CDR1 GTSNPN and CDR2 SVGIG (reference sequence). Unmatched junction bases numbered 5, after V lost 0 bases and J lost 9 bases. The CDR3 contains 14 residues. Here the CDR3 DNA reads TGTGCCTGGAGTGTATTGGCAGGGGGTTCACCCCTCCACTTT. Encoded protein: CAWSVLAGGSPLHF. The complete variable domain, with remaining parts taken from reference TRBV30 and TRBJ1-6, reads SQTIHQWPATLVQPVGSPLSLECTVEGTSNPNLYWYRQAAGRGLQLLFYSVGIGQISSEVPQNLSASRPQDRQFILSSKKLLLSDSGFYLCAWSVLAGGSPLHFGNGTRLTVT.

This clonotype came up many times. The chain couples TRBV7-9 to TRBJ2-1; perhaps D is TRBD1 or TRBD2 (6 bases each). Germline assignment: CDR1 SEHNR and CDR2 FQNEAQ (reference sequence). The CDR3 runs to 16 residues. V was clipped by 5 bases and J by 6 bases, with 20 bases between them. The CDR3 DNA follows: TGTGCCAGCAGCCCAAGTTGGCAGGGGCGGGGCAATGAGCAGTTCTTC. The encoded protein is CASSPSWQGRGNEQFF.

This clonotype was recorded many times. The J gene is TRBJ1-1, the V gene TRBV12-3 or TRBV12-4; 7 bases match TRBD1. This CDR3 has 13 residues. V shed 5 bases, J shed 8 bases, and the junction held 8 bases outside the gene matches. This CDR3 is CASSHNRGSEAFF. CDR3 nucleotides: TGTGCCAGCAGTCATAACAGGGGATCAGAAGCTTTCTTT.

This clonotype was observed at least ten times. The chain combines TRBV6-2 or TRBV6-3 with TRBJ2-7, with D possibly TRBD1 on 6 matching bases. CDR1 is MNHEY, CDR2 SVGEGT, per germline. This CDR3 contains 16 residues. V lost 3 bases and J 3 bases, leaving 18 bases between the germline ends. CDR3 coding DNA: TGTGCCAGCAGTTATTCGGGCACCCGAGGGGGCTACGAGCAGTACTTC. This sequence encodes CASSYSGTRGGYEQYF.

This chain links TRBV12-3 or TRBV12-4 with TRBJ1-1, with 10 bases identical to TRBD1. V trimming: 4 bases; J trimming: 4 bases; junction bases outside the gene matches: 0. The CDR3 consists of 13 residues. The CDR3 region is CASSWDRGTEAFF. The DNA for the CDR3 is TGTGCCAGCAGTTGGGACAGGGGCACTGAAGCTTTCTTT.

This clonotype was seen at least ten times. The chain recombines TRBV9 with TRBJ2-1, with a tentative D call TRBD2 (6 bases). The V end lost 0 bases, the J end lost 7 bases, and 14 bases lay between the germline ends. Germline CDR1 is SGDLS and CDR2 is YYNGEE. The CDR3 has 15 residues. CDR3 region: CASSVAGGMTNEQFF. CDR3 nucleotide sequence: TGTGCCAGCAGCGTAGCGGGCGGGATGACAAATGAGCAGTTCTTC.

This clonotype was picked up many times. V gene TRBV4-1 combines with J gene TRBJ2-1; 9 positions match TRBD1. There are 16 residues in the CDR3. In germline, CDR1 is MGHRA, CDR2 YSYEKL. V was clipped by 0 bases and J by 3 bases; unmatched bases: 3. The CDR3 reads CASSQETGGYYNEQFF. The CDR3 DNA reads TGCGCCAGCAGCCAAGAGACAGGGGGTTACTACAATGAGCAGTTCTTC.

At least ten counts were recorded for this clonotype. The gene calls are TRBV19 and TRBJ1-2; unclear D gene. Germline CDR1 and CDR2: LNHDA and SQIVND (reference sequence). The CDR3 spans 11 residues. V lost 7 bases to trimming and J lost 5 bases, with 8 bases between them. CDR3 in DNA: TGTGCCAGTACCTTCGGGTATGGCTACACCTTC. Protein product: CASTFGYGYTF.